This T cell receptor (beta chain) was recorded in a study of T cell repertoires in cytomegalovirus infection. Notes on the study in general: Across the ex vivo response, the dominant clonotypes were HLA-C-restricted CMV-specific TCR beta clonotypes.

TCRdb processed the reads anew with MiXCR; each CDR3 protein has one entry. There are 700,000 to 950,000 distinct CDR3 sequences in the sample; approximately 29% occur only once, and over 10% lies in the top ten. This clonotype was observed a few times. Antigen unknown. The germline V gene encodes CDR1 SGHVS and CDR2 FNYEAQ. The CDR3 is made up of 15 amino acids. Trimming pared 5 bases from V and 3 bases from J, leaving 16 bases between. The chain uses TRBV7-6 and TRBJ2-5, with D possibly matching TRBD2 (5 bases). This clonotype was sampled from a human donor in good health (CMV status not recorded). Some clones in this sample may be carry-over from other donors' samples. This specimen was cultured CD8+ T cells from PBMCs, taken from culture after CMV antigen stimulation. The CDR3 region has the DNA TGTGCCAGCAGCCGGAATCCCCCCGGGGAAGAGACCCAGTACTTC. This encodes CASSRNPPGEETQYF.